Below, one T cell receptor beta chain is given with its context. Its antigen remains unknown. CDR1 and CDR2 (germline): SEHNR, FQNEAQ (reference sequence). The V end was cut by 0 bases, the J end by 9 bases, with 18 bases between. The CDR3 is made up of 16 amino acids. This sample is part of a study of post-analysis software for immune sequencing data. Study outcomes and limitations: Co-batched samples clustered tightly together by F measure. Included in a set of five TRBV segments more frequent in patients than controls were TRBV5-6, TRBV5-1 and TRBV20-1. Compared against controls, patients with multiple sclerosis displayed significantly lower normalized Chao1 diversity.

Built from TCR beta cDNA, the libraries had unique molecular identifiers in them. T cells numbering about 1 to 11 million yielded roughly 0.5 million cDNA molecules. Each CDR3 protein is one row after TCRdb ran MiXCR on the PCR reads. The sample contains 750,000 to 950,000 distinct CDR3 sequences, about 50% of which appear only once. V and J are TRBV7-9 and TRBJ2-4, with D possibly called TRBD1 or TRBD2 (7 bases each). This TCR was recovered from a girl between 10 and 17 years old with multiple sclerosis. The sequencing input was blood. The CDR3 DNA is TGTGCCAGCAGCTTAGCTAGAGGGGGGGACAGAAGCATTCAGTACTTC. It codes for CASSLARGGDRSIQYF.